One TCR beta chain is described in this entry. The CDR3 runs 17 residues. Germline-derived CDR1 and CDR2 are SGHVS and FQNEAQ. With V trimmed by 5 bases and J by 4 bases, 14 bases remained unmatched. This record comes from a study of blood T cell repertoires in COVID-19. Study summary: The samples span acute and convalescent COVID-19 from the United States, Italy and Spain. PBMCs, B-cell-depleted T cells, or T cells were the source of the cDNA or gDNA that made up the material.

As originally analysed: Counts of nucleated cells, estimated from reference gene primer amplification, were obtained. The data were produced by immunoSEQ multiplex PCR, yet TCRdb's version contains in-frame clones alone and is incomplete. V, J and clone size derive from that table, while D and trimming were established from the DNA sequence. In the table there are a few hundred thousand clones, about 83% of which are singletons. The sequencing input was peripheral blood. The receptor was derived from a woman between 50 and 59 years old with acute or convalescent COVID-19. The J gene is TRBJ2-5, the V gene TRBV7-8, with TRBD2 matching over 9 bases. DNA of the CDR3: TGTGCCAGCAGCAACTTCCGGGCTAGCGGGAAGGTAGAGACCCAGTACTTC. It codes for CASSNFRASGKVETQYF.